This T cell receptor beta chain comes out of a study of vaccination and CD4 T cells after COVID-19. Study details: Post-vaccine specimens were obtained a median approximately 70 days after dose two (range 14 to 241). Study-wide findings and caveats: Recorded median SARS-CoV-2-reactive clonotype numbers increased from about 20 to 38 without reaching significance.

The V gene's germline CDR1 is MDHEN and CDR2 SYDVKM. The V and J ends lost 5 bases and 6 bases, in that order; junction bases with no gene match: 8. The CDR3 is 15 residues long. Cultured CD4+ T-cell DNA underwent Oncomine TCR Beta short-read sequencing. TCRdb recomputed calls from the PCR reads with MiXCR, one row per CDR3 protein. The sample comprises about 9,200 distinct CDR3 sequences, approximately 34% of which are singletons, and approximately 40% rests with the top ten. As concerns this clonotype: Its antigen is unidentified.

Treatment: approximately 10-day PBMC culture with coronavirus spike peptide pools or control peptides (ViraFEST assay). An unexposed donor provided the CD4+ T cells, which were collected before the COVID-19 pandemic (2011-2018). The sequenced sample consisted of CD4+ T cells from blood, cultured in vitro. V and J are TRBV28 and TRBJ2-2, with 8 nucleotides matching TRBD1. The clonotype originates from a human donor in good health. CDR3 sequence (DNA): TGTGCCAGCAGTACCCTGGACAGGGAAGCCGGGGAGCTGTTTTTT. Translation: CASSTLDREAGELFF. Looking up the rest from reference TRBV28 and TRBJ2-2 gives the full variable domain: DVKVTQSSRYLVKRTGEKVFLECVQDMDHENMFWYRQDPGLGLRLIYFSYDVKMKEKGDIPEGYSVSREKKERFSLILESASTNQTSMYLCASSTLDREAGELFFGEGSRLTVL.